The sequence of this T cell receptor beta chain was determined in a study of blood T cells in healthy people across ages (dated by TCRdb to the mid-2010s). For context, the study as a whole: In model experiments, template switching captured about one uniquely barcoded TCR beta cDNA molecule for every two T cells. The study measured age-related changes in TCR beta repertoire diversity using deep sequencing normalized with unique cDNA molecular identifiers. The donors were split into four age groups: young (average around 16 years), middle-aged (roughly 40), aged (62) and long-lived (approximately 80). Donors of different ages were randomly distributed across sequencing lanes to avoid experimental bias. For two donors (one aged 18 to 30 and one aged 80 or older), the study analyzed two additional independent replicas of 1 million unique cDNA reads from the same blood draw. General conclusions and limits of the study: As age increased, observed TCR beta diversity per million T cells dropped in a roughly linear way, and a significant reduction was already evident by age about 36. Compared with the aged group, more naive CD4+ T cells, fewer expanded clones and increased TCR diversity were shown by the long-lived group, suggesting age selection. Since profiling was done on bulk unsorted PBMCs, naive and antigen-experienced compartments could not be conclusively compared. A strong correlation was found between observed TCR beta diversity and the percentage of naive T cells measured by flow cytometry. Donor CMV infection status was unknown, potentially confounding age-related changes in expanded clonotypes. Estimates of total diversity based on one million sequenced T cells were considered lower bounds and underestimates.

Systemically healthy Caucasian individuals from Russia, around 38 in total and aged roughly 6 to 100 years, were included as donors. Approximately 9.3 milliliters of peripheral blood were drawn from each donor into EDTA-treated Vacutainer tubes. Ficoll-Paque density-gradient centrifugation was used to isolate PBMCs, with at least 7 million per sample. Trizol reagent was used to extract total RNA from the PBMCs, yielding at least 6 micrograms per sample. For every donor, an aliquot of PBMCs went through flow cytometry to measure the percentages of naive CD45RAhigh/CD27high T cells. The library was obtained by 5' RACE. Sequencing instrument: Illumina HiSeq 2500. A second PCR of about 7 to 12 cycles was run with a J-beta primer mix and a sample-barcoded 5' primer. A template-switch 5' adaptor carrying 12 random nucleotides introduced a unique molecular identifier onto each TCR beta cDNA molecule. At least 2.5 million CDR3-containing paired-end reads were obtained from each sample. The Mint cDNA synthesis kit, primed by a TRBC-specific oligonucleotide, was used to synthesize first-strand cDNA from all RNA. Following uracil-DNA glycosylase treatment, all cDNA underwent a first 18-cycle PCR with the universal primers M1SS and BC2_uni_R. The published analysis was carried out like this. Each sample was normalized by randomly selecting 1 million high-quality reads, each carrying a distinct molecular identifier. Reads sharing molecular identifiers were discarded rather than binned into consensus sequences. MiTCR, with a Q25 quality threshold and the strictest error-elimination algorithm, was used for CDR3 identification, clonotype clustering and error correction. A nonparametric unseen species model with Euler transformation was used to estimate a lower bound on total TCR beta diversity. The public reads were reanalyzed by TCRdb: fastp trimming at Q25, MiXCR alignment, in-frame beta chains only. Identical CDR3 protein sequences are pooled into one entry, listed with their most common genes and DNA. For this entry, the V and J calls and clone size follow TCRdb and not the study's own pipeline. The sample table holds approximately 1.5 million distinct CDR3 sequences, of which roughly two fifths were seen once. The ten largest clones represent around 4% of the sample.

The sample holds a few counts of this clonotype. The clone's antigen remains unknown. Qualities for individual bases were not recorded, and no much larger clone is one base off. Its CDR3 holds 13 amino acids, cysteine through phenylalanine. Just the 39-base CDR3 DNA is kept, in frame starting at base 1. The trim is 5 bases for V and 3 bases for J, with a gap of 11 bases between the germline ends. Looking up the germline V gene (reference sequence) yields CDR1 DFQATT and CDR2 SNEGSKA. This sequence uses TRBV20-1 and TRBJ1-5; a weak D assignment points to TRBD1 (5 bases agree). The clonotype originates from a woman under 30 in good health. Sequencing was performed on blood. CDR3 loop: CSAGDRHNQPQHF. The DNA sequence is as follows: TGCAGTGCTGGGGACCGTCACAATCAGCCCCAGCATTTT.